The 16 T cell receptor beta chains below all came from one sample that was sequenced in a study of cytomegalovirus exposure and HLA in healthy donors. 13 Jbeta primers and 60 Vbeta primers were used for the PCR. Sequencing used immunoSEQ multiplex PCR; TCRdb keeps in-frame clones, though not all of them. The sample lists over 75,000 clones, over 8% occurring once. Sequenced: PBMCs. These receptors were taken from a man between 50 and 59 years old in good health and CMV-seropositive.

This chain joins TRBV6-1 and TRBJ2-5; TRBD1 aligns across 7 bases. V shed 2 bases and J 9 bases; nucleotides not matched to a gene: 6. The CDR3 consists of 13 residues. Germline-derived CDR1 and CDR2 are MNHNS and SASEGT. This chain's CDR3 is CASSERQGVPQYF. CDR3 DNA: TGTGCCAGCAGTGAACGCCAGGGGGTGCCCCAGTACTTC.

The chain recombines TRBV12-1 with TRBJ2-7; the table gives TRBD2 as D, unverified against the DNA. TRBV12-1 is shown as a pseudogene. The CDR3 loop spans 15 amino acids. CDR3 sequence reads: CASSFIRRESYEQYF. The CDR3 DNA is TGTGCCAGCAGCTTTATTCGGCGGGAGTCCTACGAGCAGTACTTC.

This clone came up a few times. The chain joins TRBV5-1 to TRBJ2-7; maybe TRBD1 (6 bases). Germline V gene sequence: CDR1 SGHRS, CDR2 YFSETQ. The CDR3 extends over 12 amino acids. Trimming left V 4 bases short and J 4 bases short, with 9 bases between. The CDR3 nucleotides read TGCGCCAGCAGCACACAGGGATACGAGCAGTACTTC. Translation gives CASSTQGYEQYF.

The chain employs TRBV18 and TRBJ2-2, with D perhaps matching TRBD2 (6 bases). There are 16 residues in the CDR3. Germline CDR1 and CDR2: KGHSH and LQKENI. V was shortened by 3 bases and J by 5 bases, with 16 bases between the two germline ends. CDR3 bases: TGTGCCAGCTCACCGCGTCCCGGGACTGGGACCGGGGAGCTGTTTTTT. As protein: CASSPRPGTGTGELFF. Complete variable domain (other parts from reference TRBV18 and TRBJ2-2): NAGVMQNPRHLVRRRGQEARLRCSPMKGHSHVYWYRQLPEEGLKFMVYLQKENIIDESGMPKERFSAEFPKEGPSILRIQQVVRGDSAAYFCASSPRPGTGTGELFFGEGSRLTVL.

The chain has TRBV10-3 and TRBJ2-3; D is perhaps TRBD2 (5 bases). V was shortened by 7 bases and J by 3 bases, with 14 bases between the two germline ends. Germline CDR1 and CDR2: ENHRY and SYGVKD. CDR3 size: 14 residues. The CDR3 DNA sequence: TGTGCCATCACCCAGGCCCGGGGAACAGATACGCAGTATTTT. Protein: CAITQARGTDTQYF.

The V gene is TRBV27, the J gene TRBJ2-3, with D possibly matching TRBD2 (6 bases). CDR3 length equals 15 residues. Trimming took 5 bases from V and 0 from J, leaving 12 bases between them. CDR1 is MNHEY and CDR2 is SMNVEV in the germline V gene (reference sequence). DNA of the CDR3: TGTGCCAGCAGTCAGGTTGGGACTAGCACAGATACGCAGTATTTT. Amino acid sequence: CASSQVGTSTDTQYF.

This clone occurred many times. The rearrangement links TRBV28 to TRBJ1-3; tentative D call: TRBD1 (5 bases). Per germline, CDR1 MDHEN and CDR2 SYDVKM. CDR3 length: 16 amino acids. V lost 5 bases, J lost 0 bases, and 14 bases lay in between. As DNA, the CDR3 is TGTGCCAGCAGTCCGACCCTTGACAGCTCTGGAAACACCATATATTTT. Translated, it gives CASSPTLDSSGNTIYF.

This clone was seen only a few times. The chain couples TRBV30 to TRBJ1-5; 7 bases line up with TRBD1. The CDR3 extends over 14 amino acids. J gave up 1 base and V 3 bases, and 3 bases lay outside the gene matches. Per the germline V gene, CDR1 is GTSNPN and CDR2 is SVGIG (reference sequence). The DNA of the CDR3 is TGTGCCTGGAGAACACAGGGGAGCAATCAGCCCCAGCATTTT. It yields the protein CAWRTQGSNQPQHF. The full variable domain, its missing parts supplied by reference TRBV30 and TRBJ1-5, is SQTIHQWPATLVQPVGSPLSLECTVEGTSNPNLYWYRQAAGRGLQLLFYSVGIGQISSEVPQNLSASRPQDRQFILSSKKLLLSDSGFYLCAWRTQGSNQPQHFGDGTRLSIL.

The sample holds a few counts of this clone. The rearrangement links TRBV7-9 to TRBJ2-7; no definite D call. The germline CDR1 and CDR2 sequences are SEHNR and FQNEAQ (reference sequence). The CDR3 runs 14 residues. The ends were cut back, 5 bases at V and 0 bases at J, with 11 bases in the middle. CDR3 bases: TGTGCCAGCAGCCCCCCCGGGTTCTCCTACGAGCAGTACGTC. Translated: CASSPPGFSYEQYV.

The CDR3 region is CATSDTARTSPRRGYNEQFF. DNA for the CDR3: TGTGCCACCAGCGACACCGCTCGGACTAGCCCGAGAAGGGGCTACAATGAGCAGTTCTTC. The chain combines TRBV15 with TRBJ2-1, with TRBD2 matching 8 bases. Germline CDR1 LNHNV, CDR2 YYDKDF (reference sequence). V lost 5 bases, J lost 3 bases, and 21 bases stayed unmatched. The length of the CDR3 is 20 residues. The full variable domain, completed using reference TRBV15 and TRBJ2-1, is DAMVIQNPRYQVTQFGKPVTLSCSQTLNHNVMYWYQQKSSQAPKLLFHYYDKDFNNEADTPDNFQSRRPNTSFCFLDIRSPGLGDTAMYLCATSDTARTSPRRGYNEQFFGPGTRLTVL.

This chain joins TRBV10-3 and TRBJ2-1, with 11 bases matching TRBD1. The germline CDR1 and CDR2 sequences are ENHRY and SYGVKD. CDR3 size: 16 residues. V lost 6 bases, J lost 4 bases, and 8 bases stayed unmatched. The CDR3 sequence: CAIRGGTGGTYNEQFF. The CDR3 coding sequence is TGTGCCATCAGGGGTGGGACAGGGGGAACTTACAATGAGCAGTTCTTC.

This clone was observed a few times. This chain joins TRBV7-2 and TRBJ2-5, with 10 bases identical to TRBD2. J lost 5 bases, V lost 2 bases, and 14 bases had no gene match. Germline V gene data show CDR1 as SGHTA and CDR2 as FQGNSA. The CDR3 totals 18 residues. The CDR3 nucleotides read TGTGCCAGCAGCTTATACCTAGCGGGGGACCGGAGGCAGGAGACCCAGTACTTC. Its protein is CASSLYLAGDRRQETQYF.

The chain uses TRBV30 and TRBJ2-2; 14 bases are shared with TRBD2. The V segment lost 3 bases and the J segment 4 bases; nucleotides outside the gene matches: 13. The CDR3 runs to 19 residues. Germline V gene sequence: CDR1 GTSNPN, CDR2 SVGIG (reference sequence). The CDR3 region has the DNA TGTGCCTGGAGCTTTGGACTAGCGGGAGGAGGGGTATTCACCGGGGAGCTGTTTTTT. Residues: CAWSFGLAGGGVFTGELFF.

This clone has more than one count but fewer than ten. CDR3 sequence reads: CASERDRVNEQFF. The CDR3 DNA reads as TGTGCCAGCGAAAGGGACAGGGTCAATGAGCAGTTCTTC. The J gene is TRBJ2-1, the V gene TRBV2; 9 bases agree with TRBD1. Trimming took 8 bases from V and 6 from J; bases not matched to a gene: 5. Germline CDR1 reads SNHLY; CDR2 reads FYNNEI. CDR3 length: 13 amino acids.

The table lists this clone with a few counts. This sequence joins TRBV19 and TRBJ2-2; TRBD2 matches at 9 bases. Germline values: CDR1 LNHDA, CDR2 SQIVND (reference sequence). V lost 2 bases to trimming and J lost 5 bases; unmatched junction nucleotides: 9. The CDR3 has 17 amino acids. CDR3 nucleotides: TGTGCCAGTAGTATATCTCGCGGGAGGGCCCGAACCGGGGAGCTGTTTTTT. Translating it yields CASSISRGRARTGELFF.

In its sample, this clone was seen a few times. The gene calls are TRBV7-9 and TRBJ1-1; 8 bases agree with TRBD1. Germline CDR1 and CDR2: SEHNR and FQNEAQ (reference sequence). The CDR3 spans 14 residues. The ends lost 6 bases at V and 1 base at J; junction bases unmatched: 4. The CDR3 region is CASRWTGSNTEAFF. For the CDR3, the DNA is TGTGCCAGCAGGTGGACAGGGTCGAACACTGAAGCTTTCTTT.